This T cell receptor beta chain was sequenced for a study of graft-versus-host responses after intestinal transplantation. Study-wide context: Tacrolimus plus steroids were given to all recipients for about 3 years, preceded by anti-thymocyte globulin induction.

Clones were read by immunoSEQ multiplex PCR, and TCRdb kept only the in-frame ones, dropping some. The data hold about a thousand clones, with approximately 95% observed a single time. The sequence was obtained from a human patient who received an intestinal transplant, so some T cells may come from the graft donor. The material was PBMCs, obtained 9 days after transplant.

CDR3 region: CASSPPLGSSTDTQYF. The CDR3 DNA reads TGTGCCAGCAGCCCCCCCCTGGGGTCTAGCACAGATACGCAGTATTTT. This sequence joins TRBV7-9 and TRBJ2-3; D remains unclear. CDR1 and CDR2 (germline): SEHNR, FQNEAQ (reference sequence). The CDR3 contains 16 residues. V shed 5 bases and J shed 0 bases, with 15 bases lying between them.